This T cell receptor beta chain was sequenced for a study of follicular helper T cells after annual influenza vaccination. In the study overall: For some subjects, blood spans the 2013-2014, 2014-2015 and 2015-2016 annual vaccinations. Study conclusions and caveats: Plasmablast frequency change correlated with clonality change in ICOS+CD38+ cTfh.

TCRB was sequenced at Survey level resolution. The assay was immunoSEQ multiplex PCR, and TCRdb's table has in-frame clones only and misses some. Of nearly 15,000 clones in the sample, roughly 84% are singletons; the top ten hold approximately 1.3%. This CDR3 spans 15 amino acids. CDR1 KGHSH and CDR2 LQKENI come from the germline V gene. Trimming cost V 2 bases and J 5 bases, with 15 bases left between them. Details on this clone: Its specificity is unknown.

Time point denoted: 2014-2015 season, 7 days after vaccination. Cells are cTfh (non-naive CD4+CXCR5+PD-1+), split by ICOS and CD38 into double-positive or double-negative. This TCR came from an adult who received the influenza vaccine. This sample comprised CXCR5+ CD38- circulating T follicular helper cells from blood, obtained 7 days after influenza vaccination. The subset is: circulating Tfh, non-naive CD4+CXCR5+PD-1+ (ICOS+CD38+ or ICOS-CD38-). V and J are TRBV18 and TRBJ2-5; a possible D gene is TRBD2 (5 bases). CDR3 DNA: TGTGCCAGCTCACCAGAGAGCCGGCCGGGGGAGACCCAGTACTTC. Protein product: CASSPESRPGETQYF.